This T cell receptor (beta chain) was identified during a study of T cells expressing NK-cell markers. Turning to the study itself: Sorted T-cell subsets CD3+CD56+NKG2C+, CD3+CD56+NKG2C- and CD3+CD56-NKG2C+ were TCR beta-sequenced. Study outcomes and limitations: About 1.0-7.5% of CD8+ T cells in about six donors belonged to dominant NKG2C+ clonotypes. One observes that, in several donors, these clonotypes were also the leading ones within the CD3+CD56-NKG2C+ fraction.

Points on this clonotype: What it binds is unknown.

The CDR3 spans 15 residues. UMI-tagged 5'RACE template switching yielded the TCR beta cDNA. Using the 5' RACE reads, TCRdb records one entry per CDR3 protein without DNA. In all, the sample yields roughly 450,000 distinct CDR3 sequences. The receptor was derived from a woman between 45 and 65 years old in good health. V and J are TRBV12-3 or TRBV12-4 and TRBJ2-3. Sample: blood T cells: a sorted CD56 or NKG2C T cell subset, CD4+ or CD8+ T cells, or bulk PBMC T cells (not recorded which). The CDR3 loop reads CASRFSGTSTDTQYF.